The rows below give T cell receptor beta chains drawn from one sample of a study of CD8 T cells in Susac syndrome. TCRdb reanalysed the immunoSEQ multiplex PCR reads using MiXCR and keeps one entry per CDR3 protein. The sample contains more than 150,000 distinct CDR3 sequences, 95% of which appear only once. Sequenced input: CD8+ T cells from PBMCs. All receptors come from a human donor with Susac syndrome. The CDR3 runs from the conserved cysteine through the conserved F or W. The D gene is left open where the match is weak. Some rows mark clone size as missing; the rest say once, few, many or name a class of expanded clone.

V gene	J gene	D gene	clone size	CDR3 protein	CDR3 DNA
TRBV10-3	TRBJ2-3	TRBD2	NA	CAISEGSRAGEGTDTQYF	TGTGCCATCAGTGAGGGGTCCCGGGCGGGGGAGGGCACAGATACGCAGTATTTT
TRBV6-1	TRBJ2-6	NA	NA	CASSEALYRESGANVLTF	TGTGCCAGCAGTGAAGCGCTTTATCGGGAATCTGGGGCCAACGTCCTGACTTTC
TRBV21-1	TRBJ1-5	NA	NA	CASSKMGDRGRGQPQHF	TGTGCCAGCAGCAAAATGGGAGACAGGGGGAGAGGGCAGCCCCAGCATTTT
TRBV7-3	TRBJ2-7	NA	NA	CASAHGVGYEQYF	TGTGCCAGCGCCCACGGGGTAGGCTACGAGCAGTACTTC
TRBV9	TRBJ2-2	TRBD1	NA	CASSGTGDRELFF	TGTGCCAGCAGCGGAACAGGGGATAGGGAGCTGTTTTTT
TRBV2	TRBJ2-7	NA	NA	CASNRDLQNSYEQYF	TGTGCCAGCAACCGGGACCTGCAGAACTCCTACGAGCAGTACTTC
TRBV24-1	TRBJ2-1	TRBD2	NA	CASSGRWGEQFF	TGTGCCAGTAGCGGGAGATGGGGTGAGCAGTTCTTC
TRBV13	TRBJ2-5	NA	NA	CASSPRDIQTETQYF	TGTGCCAGCAGCCCCCGGGACATACAAACAGAGACCCAGTACTTC
TRBV5-8	TRBJ1-5	NA	NA	CASSLLGVQDNQPQHF	TGTGCCAGCAGCTTGCTTGGGGTTCAGGACAATCAGCCCCAGCATTTT
TRBV13	TRBJ2-3	NA	NA	CASSLRYPPTQYF	TGTGCCAGCAGCTTACGATACCCTCCTACGCAGTATTTT
TRBV5-6	TRBJ1-3	NA	NA	CASSPTGSYSGNTIYF	TGTGCCAGCAGCCCGACTGGATCCTACTCTGGAAACACCATATATTTT
TRBV27	TRBJ1-1	TRBD1	NA	CASSWDRTNTEAFF	TGTGCCAGCAGTTGGGACAGAACGAACACTGAAGCTTTCTTT
TRBV10-2	TRBJ2-5	NA	NA	CASSEGRRGVFETQYF	TGCGCCAGCAGTGAGGGACGACGAGGGGTGTTTGAGACCCAGTACTTC
TRBV6-2/TRBV6-3	TRBJ2-7	NA	NA	CASSQQRLAYEQYF	TGTGCCAGCAGTCAACAGAGACTCGCCTACGAGCAGTACTTC
TRBV29-1	TRBJ2-7	NA	NA	CSVVQSVRSEQYF	TGCAGCGTTGTGCAGAGCGTTAGGAGCGAGCAGTACTTC
TRBV20-1	TRBJ1-2	TRBD1	NA	CSASRGYSYGYTF	TGCAGTGCTAGCAGGGGGTACTCCTATGGCTACACCTTC
TRBV15	TRBJ2-2	NA	NA	CATSRDRLAISSGELFF	TGTGCCACCAGCAGGGACAGACTAGCAATTTCCTCCGGGGAGCTGTTTTTT
TRBV20-1	TRBJ2-7	TRBD1	NA	CSASGTGVLDYEQYF	TGCAGTGCTTCCGGGACAGGGGTTTTAGACTACGAGCAGTACTTC
TRBV12-3/TRBV12-4	TRBJ1-5	NA	NA	CASSLALLRQPQHF	TGTGCCAGCAGTTTAGCCCTTTTGAGACAGCCCCAGCATTTT
TRBV2	TRBJ2-6	NA	once	CASSEVESGANVLTF	TGTGCCAGCAGTGAAGTGGAGTCTGGGGCCAACGTCCTGACTTTC
TRBV11-2	TRBJ2-2	TRBD2	NA	CASSLGASPRGTGELFF	TGTGCCAGCAGCTTAGGAGCCAGCCCGCGGGGGACCGGGGAGCTGTTTTTT
TRBV5-1	TRBJ2-2	NA	NA	CASSLMDTGELFF	TGCGCCAGCAGCTTGATGGACACCGGGGAGCTGTTTTTT
TRBV3-1	TRBJ2-5	TRBD2	NA	CASSQDRGTSETQYF	TGTGCCAGCAGCCAAGATCGCGGGACTAGCGAGACCCAGTACTTC
TRBV29-1	TRBJ1-2	NA	NA	CSVASGYYGYTF	TGCAGCGTGGCTAGCGGCTACTATGGCTACACCTTC
TRBV14	TRBJ1-2	NA	NA	CASSQVETAYGYTF	TGTGCCAGCAGCCAAGTGGAGACAGCCTATGGCTACACCTTC
TRBV12-3/TRBV12-4	TRBJ2-1	NA	NA	CASSFPGSNEQFF	TGTGCCAGCAGTTTTCCAGGGTCCAATGAGCAGTTCTTC
TRBV6-2/TRBV6-3	TRBJ1-5	NA	NA	CASSYLAGKSNQPQHF	TGTGCCAGCAGTTACTTAGCTGGGAAAAGCAATCAGCCCCAGCATTTT
TRBV4-1	TRBJ2-3	NA	NA	CASSQGLPLSTDTQYF	TGCGCCAGCAGCCAAGGACTTCCACTTAGCACAGATACGCAGTATTTT
TRBV12-3/TRBV12-4	TRBJ2-7	NA	NA	CATALGGFVYEQYF	TGTGCCACCGCTTTAGGGGGTTTCGTCTACGAGCAGTACTTC
TRBV20-1	TRBJ2-4	NA	NA	CSATQLKVAKNIQYF	TGCAGTGCTACACAGCTCAAGGTAGCCAAAAACATTCAGTACTTC
TRBV19	TRBJ2-1	TRBD2	NA	CATVAGGSQYNEQFF	TGTGCCACTGTAGCGGGAGGTTCGCAGTACAATGAGCAGTTCTTC
TRBV7-9	TRBJ2-7	NA	NA	CASSPFPGAEAYEQYF	TGTGCCAGCAGCCCCTTTCCGGGCGCTGAAGCCTACGAGCAGTACTTC
TRBV3-1	TRBJ2-5	NA	NA	CASSRSRSNTVETQYF	TGTGCCAGCAGCCGCTCCCGGTCCAACACCGTGGAGACCCAGTACTTC
TRBV7-6	TRBJ2-2	NA	NA	CASSLVLAWNTGELFF	TGTGCCAGCAGCTTAGTGTTAGCGTGGAACACCGGGGAGCTGTTTTTT
TRBV6-2/TRBV6-3	TRBJ1-5	NA	NA	CASTLSGRYQPQHF	TGTGCCAGCACCCTATCGGGTAGATATCAGCCCCAGCATTTT
TRBV11-2	TRBJ2-1	TRBD2	NA	CASSPGTSGRYNEQFF	TGTGCCAGCAGCCCCGGGACTAGCGGACGATACAATGAGCAGTTCTTC
TRBV12-3/TRBV12-4	TRBJ1-2	NA	NA	CASSPSGGTVGYTF	TGTGCCAGCAGTCCTTCTGGAGGGACGGTCGGCTACACCTTC